A selection of T cell receptor beta chains follows, all from one sample in a study of blood T cell repertoires in COVID-19. Clones were sequenced by immunoSEQ multiplex PCR, and TCRdb holds only the in-frame ones, with some missing. The data contain more than 95,000 clones, roughly 85% of them singletons. The sample taken for sequencing was peripheral blood. All receptors derive from a man aged 25 to 40 with acute or convalescent COVID-19. Both conserved end residues are part of each CDR3. A D gene is named only where the DNA matches it firmly. Where a row states a size, it is once, few, many or the class of an expanded clone; other rows omit it.

D gene	clone size	V gene	J gene	CDR3 DNA	CDR3 protein
.	.	TRBV27	TRBJ1-2	TGTGCCAGCAGCCTAAGGGGTAAAGCTAACTATGGCTACACCTTC	CASSLRGKANYGYTF
TRBD2	.	TRBV7-9	TRBJ2-5	TGTGCCAGCAGCCCTCTAGCGGGAGGGTCCGGGAGAAAGACCCAGTACTTC	CASSPLAGGSGRKTQYF
TRBD1	.	TRBV23-1	TRBJ2-7	TGCGCCAGCAGTCAACTCCGGGACAGGCACTACGAGCAGTACTTC	CASSQLRDRHYEQYF
.	.	TRBV20-1	TRBJ2-5	TGCAGTGCTAGACACGGAGAGACCCAGTACTTC	CSARHGETQYF
TRBD2	.	TRBV19	TRBJ2-1	TGTGCCAGTAGTATCAGACGGGAGGGCCACAATGAGCAGTTCTTC	CASSIRREGHNEQFF
TRBD1	.	TRBV30	TRBJ2-5	TGTGCCTGGGGGACAGGGGGGAGGCGGTACTTC	CAWGTGGRRYF
TRBD1	once	TRBV4-1	TRBJ2-1	TGCGCCAGCAGCCAAGGAACAGGGGACTACAATGAGCAGTTCTTC	CASSQGTGDYNEQFF
.	.	TRBV3-1/TRBV3-2	TRBJ1-6	TGTGCCAGCAGCCAAGACCGTAATTCACCCCTCCACTTT	CASSQDRNSPLHF
TRBD1	.	TRBV28	TRBJ2-3	TGTGCCAGCGGACCACTCAGGGGGCGCAGGACAGATACGCAGTATTTT	CASGPLRGRRTDTQYF
TRBD1	.	TRBV18	TRBJ1-6	TGTGCCAGCTCCCGGGACAGGGAAAGTTCACCCCTCCACTTT	CASSRDRESSPLHF
TRBD2	.	TRBV5-1	TRBJ2-6	TGCGCCAGCAGCCCCGGACTAGCGGGAAATCATGCTGGGGCCAACGTCCTGACTTTC	CASSPGLAGNHAGANVLTF
TRBD1	.	TRBV19	TRBJ2-4	TGTGCCAGTAGTATAGGTCCGGGACAGGGGGCTGTCAAAAACATTCAGTACTTC	CASSIGPGQGAVKNIQYF
TRBD1	.	TRBV7-3	TRBJ2-7	TGTGCCAGCAGTCGGGACAGCTCCTACGAGCAGTACTTC	CASSRDSSYEQYF
TRBD2	.	TRBV7-2	TRBJ2-3	TGTGCCAGCGTACCGGGACTAGCGGGCGTTACGCAGTATTTT	CASVPGLAGVTQYF
.	.	TRBV15	TRBJ2-2	TGTGCCACCAGCAGAGATGGGGGGGCCGGCGGGGAGCTGTTTTTT	CATSRDGGAGGELFF
TRBD1	once	TRBV5-5	TRBJ1-5	TGTGCCAGCAGCTCAGGGACAGGGAGGGCCGATCAGCCCCAGCATTTT	CASSSGTGRADQPQHF
.	few	TRBV3-1/TRBV3-2	TRBJ1-3	TGTGCCAGCAGCCAAGTGGGGAGGGGGTCCAGGAACACCATATATTTT	CASSQVGRGSRNTIYF
TRBD1	.	TRBV10-3	TRBJ2-7	TGTGCCACGCATGGACAGGGAAGGTTAGAAAGGGGTTCCTACGAGCAGTACTTC	CATHGQGRLERGSYEQYF
.	.	TRBV2	TRBJ1-5	TGTGCCAGCAGTGAACTTCAGGTTAGCAATCAGCCCCAGCATTTT	CASSELQVSNQPQHF
TRBD1	.	TRBV23-1	TRBJ1-3	TGCGCCAGCAGTCAAAACAGGGGGCCCGGAAACACCATATATTTT	CASSQNRGPGNTIYF
.	few	TRBV11-2	TRBJ2-7	TGTGCCAGCAGCTTCACACAGGACAGCTACGAGCAGTACTTC	CASSFTQDSYEQYF
.	.	TRBV4-1	TRBJ2-1	TGCGCCAGCAGCCAAGAAGTGACTTTTAATGAGCAGTTCTTC	CASSQEVTFNEQFF
.	once	TRBV7-6	TRBJ2-3	TGTGCCAGCAGCTCCGGGGGGACAAGCACAGATACGCAGTATTTT	CASSSGGTSTDTQYF
TRBD2	.	TRBV5-1	TRBJ2-5	TGCGCCAGCAGCTTTATGGGGAGGGCGGGAGTGACCGAAGGGACCCAGTACTTC	CASSFMGRAGVTEGTQYF
.	few	TRBV15	TRBJ1-4	TGTGCCACCAGCAGAGATGTACAGATTGAAAAACTGTTTTTT	CATSRDVQIEKLFF
.	.	TRBV4-3	TRBJ1-1	TGCGCCAGCAGCCAAGAGATTTGGGGGCTTGGAGAAGCTTTCTTT	CASSQEIWGLGEAFF
.	.	TRBV9	TRBJ1-1	TGTGCCAGCAGCGTAGGCGGGGGGAGCACTGAAGCTTTCTTT	CASSVGGGSTEAFF
TRBD1	.	TRBV6-5	TRBJ1-6	TGTGCCAGCAGTTGGGGACAGGGGGTTAATTCACCCCTCCACTTT	CASSWGQGVNSPLHF
TRBD1	.	TRBV7-8	TRBJ1-3	TGTGCCAGCAGCCCAGGACAGGGGAGCTCTGGAAACACCATATATTTT	CASSPGQGSSGNTIYF
.	.	TRBV19	TRBJ1-4	TGTGCCAGTAGTGACTTTGATGAAAAACTGTTTTTT	CASSDFDEKLFF
.	few	TRBV7-8	TRBJ1-2	TGTGCCAGCAGTCAAAATATGGGGGCCATGAGACAGGGCTACACCTTC	CASSQNMGAMRQGYTF
.	.	TRBV25-1	TRBJ1-6	TGTGCCAGCAGTCCTGACAGGTTTAATTCACCCCTCCACTTT	CASSPDRFNSPLHF
TRBD2	.	TRBV27	TRBJ2-1	TGTGCCAGCAGTTTAAGAGCGGGAGGGAAGAATGAGCAGTTCTTC	CASSLRAGGKNEQFF
TRBD1	few	TRBV12-3/TRBV12-4	TRBJ1-1	TGTGCCAGCAGTAGGACAGGGACTGATGAAGCTTTCTTT	CASSRTGTDEAFF
.	.	TRBV7-2	TRBJ2-5	TGTGCCAGCAGCTCCCGGGTCCAAGAGACCCAGTACTTC	CASSSRVQETQYF
.	.	TRBV9	TRBJ2-3	TGTGCCAGCAGCGTAGCCACCTACACAGATACGCAGTATTTT	CASSVATYTDTQYF
.	.	TRBV18	TRBJ2-7	TGTGCCAGCTCACCAGGGGGCCTCTCCTACGAGCAGTACTTC	CASSPGGLSYEQYF
TRBD1	.	TRBV7-9	TRBJ2-1	TGTGCCAGCAGCTTAAGTACAGGGGATAATGAGCAGTTCTTC	CASSLSTGDNEQFF
TRBD2	.	TRBV13	TRBJ2-3	TGTGCCAGCAGCCGCGGGCTAGCGGGGGGCACAGATACGCAGTATTTT	CASSRGLAGGTDTQYF
TRBD1	.	TRBV11-3	TRBJ1-1	TGTGCCAGCAGCTCCGGGACAGGGTTGTCGGGAACTTTCTTT	CASSSGTGLSGTFF
TRBD2	.	TRBV6-5	TRBJ2-5	TGTGCCAGCATAGAGCGGGGAGCTGGGGAGACCCAGTACTTC	CASIERGAGETQYF
.	.	TRBV29-1	TRBJ2-2	TGCAGCGTTGTCGTACAGGGAAAGGAGAACACCGGGGAGCTGTTTTTT	CSVVVQGKENTGELFF
TRBD1	.	TRBV4-3	TRBJ2-7	TGCGCCAGCAGCCGAGACAGGGGCTACGAGCAGTACTTC	CASSRDRGYEQYF
TRBD1	.	TRBV27	TRBJ1-1	TGTGCCAGCAGTCGAAGGACAGGGGACACTGAAGCTTTCTTT	CASSRRTGDTEAFF
TRBD1	.	TRBV2	TRBJ1-3	TGTGCCAGCAGTGAAGGCAGGGGGAACTCTGGAAACACCATATATTTT	CASSEGRGNSGNTIYF
TRBD1	.	TRBV3-1/TRBV3-2	TRBJ1-3	TGTGCCAGCAGCCAATACAGGGGGAGTGGAAACACCATATATTTT	CASSQYRGSGNTIYF
TRBD1	.	TRBV5-5	TRBJ1-5	TGTGCCAGCAGCTTGACAGGGGGCGGCAATCAGCCCCAGCATTTT	CASSLTGGGNQPQHF
TRBD2	.	TRBV19	TRBJ2-5	TGTGCCGCCTCGGCGGGGGGGATGGAGACCCAGTACTTC	CAASAGGMETQYF
.	.	TRBV7-9	TRBJ2-7	TGTGCCAGCAGCTTTGGGACATTCTACGAGCAGTACTTC	CASSFGTFYEQYF
TRBD1	.	TRBV18	TRBJ1-2	TGTGCCAGCTCACCGAAACTACAGGGGGCCTTCGGGGGCTACACCTTC	CASSPKLQGAFGGYTF
.	.	TRBV5-4	TRBJ1-2	TGTGCCAGCAGCACTCCTCGGGGGTTTGCTGGCTACACCTTC	CASSTPRGFAGYTF
.	.	TRBV21-1	TRBJ1-1	TGTGCCAGGAAACGGGACAGGGAGAACACTGAAGCTTTCTTT	CARKRDRENTEAFF
.	.	TRBV20-1	TRBJ1-5	TGCAGTGCTAGTCCCGGGGGGGGTGGGCAGCCCCAGCATTTT	CSASPGGGGQPQHF